This T cell receptor beta chain comes out of a study of blood T cell repertoires in COVID-19. TCRdb keeps only in-frame clones here, not all; method: immunoSEQ multiplex PCR. The table lists approximately 160,000 clones, 75% to 85% of them singletons. CDR1 is SGHKS and CDR2 is YYEKEE in the germline V gene (reference sequence). The CDR3 loop spans 14 amino acids. Losses at the gene ends were 5 bases for V and 0 bases for J; bases not matched to a gene: 4. Sequenced sample: PBMCs or T cells enriched from blood (not recorded which). The TCR was taken from a man between 40 and 49 years old who had recovered from COVID-19. The chain recombines TRBV5-5 with TRBJ1-1; 7 positions match TRBD1. DNA for the CDR3: TGTGCCAGCAGGAGGGACAGTATGAACACTGAAGCTTTCTTT. This gives the protein CASRRDSMNTEAFF.